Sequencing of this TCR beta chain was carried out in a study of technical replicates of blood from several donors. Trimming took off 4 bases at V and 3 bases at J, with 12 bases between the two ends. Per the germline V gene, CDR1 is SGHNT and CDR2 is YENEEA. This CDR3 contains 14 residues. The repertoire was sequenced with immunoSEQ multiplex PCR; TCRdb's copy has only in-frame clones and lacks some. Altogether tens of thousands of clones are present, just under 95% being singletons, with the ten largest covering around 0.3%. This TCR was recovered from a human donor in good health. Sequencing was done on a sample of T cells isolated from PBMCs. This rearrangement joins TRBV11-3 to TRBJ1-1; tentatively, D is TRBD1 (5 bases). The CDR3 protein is CASSSGRRDTEAFF. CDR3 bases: TGTGCCAGCAGCTCAGGGCGGAGGGACACTGAAGCTTTCTTT.